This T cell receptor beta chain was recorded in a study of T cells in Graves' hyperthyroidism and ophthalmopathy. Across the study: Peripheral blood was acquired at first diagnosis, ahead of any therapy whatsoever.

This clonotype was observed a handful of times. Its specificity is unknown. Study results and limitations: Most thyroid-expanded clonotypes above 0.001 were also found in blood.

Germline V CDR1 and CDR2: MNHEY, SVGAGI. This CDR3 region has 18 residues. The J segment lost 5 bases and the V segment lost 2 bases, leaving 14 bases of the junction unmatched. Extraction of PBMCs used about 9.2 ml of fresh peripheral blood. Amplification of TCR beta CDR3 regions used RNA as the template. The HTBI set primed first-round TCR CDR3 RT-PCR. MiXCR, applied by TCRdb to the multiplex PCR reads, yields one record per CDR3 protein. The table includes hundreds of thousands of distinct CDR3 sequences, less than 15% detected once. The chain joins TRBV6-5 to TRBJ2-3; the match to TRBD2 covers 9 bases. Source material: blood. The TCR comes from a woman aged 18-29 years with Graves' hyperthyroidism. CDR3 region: CASSYRWGSGSSQDTQYF. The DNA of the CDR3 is TGTGCCAGCAGTTACCGGTGGGGTAGCGGGAGTTCACAAGATACGCAGTATTTT.